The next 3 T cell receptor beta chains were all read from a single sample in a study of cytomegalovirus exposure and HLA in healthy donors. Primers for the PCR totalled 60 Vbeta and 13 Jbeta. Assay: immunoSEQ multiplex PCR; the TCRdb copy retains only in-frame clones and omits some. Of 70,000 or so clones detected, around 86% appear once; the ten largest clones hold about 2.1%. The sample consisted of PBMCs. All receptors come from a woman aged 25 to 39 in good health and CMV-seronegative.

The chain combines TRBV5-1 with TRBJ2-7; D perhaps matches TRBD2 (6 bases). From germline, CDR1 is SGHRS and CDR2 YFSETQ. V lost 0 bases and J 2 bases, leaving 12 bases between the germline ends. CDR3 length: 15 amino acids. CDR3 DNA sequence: TGCGCCAGCAGCTTGGCCGGGGGAGAGGCCTACGAGCAGTACTTC. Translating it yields CASSLAGGEAYEQYF.

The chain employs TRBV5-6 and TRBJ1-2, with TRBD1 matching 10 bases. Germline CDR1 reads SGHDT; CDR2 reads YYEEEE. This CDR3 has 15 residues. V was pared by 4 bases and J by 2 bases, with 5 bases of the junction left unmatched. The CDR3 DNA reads TGTGCCAGCAGCGAACGACAGGGGGCCAACTATGGCTACACCTTC. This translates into CASSERQGANYGYTF.

The CDR3 protein is CASSATGADYPYEQYF. CDR3 DNA sequence: TGTGCCAGCTCAGCGACAGGGGCCGACTACCCCTACGAGCAGTACTTC. J is TRBJ2-7 and V is TRBV18; 8 bases map to TRBD1. CDR3 size: 16 residues. Per the germline V gene, CDR1 is KGHSH and CDR2 is LQKENI. V lost 5 bases to trimming and J lost 2 bases; unmatched junction nucleotides: 11. Variable domain in full (rest from reference TRBV18 and TRBJ2-7): NAGVMQNPRHLVRRRGQEARLRCSPMKGHSHVYWYRQLPEEGLKFMVYLQKENIIDESGMPKERFSAEFPKEGPSILRIQQVVRGDSAAYFCASSATGADYPYEQYFGPGTRLTVT.